Given below is one T cell receptor beta chain in context. The junction departs from the called germline gene at one end, perhaps through a read error. TCRbeta libraries were built with three rounds of nested PCR, modified from ARM-PCR. MiXCR, applied by TCRdb to the multiplex PCR reads, yields one record per CDR3 protein. The table has tens of thousands of distinct CDR3 sequences, roughly 60% seen once. RNA was extracted from bulk tissue without any cell sorting. Distant lung tissue was collected more than 3 cm away from the tumor edge. This sample is drawn from a study of tumor and adjacent non-tumor tissue in lung cancer. The CDR3 has 13 amino acids. Germline V gene lookup returns CDR1 MDHEN and CDR2 SYDVKM.

The sample taken for sequencing was distant non-tumor lung tissue. This sequence originates from a woman between 40 and 50 years old with non-small cell lung cancer. The chain has TRBV28 and TRBJ2-2, with TRBD1 as a possible D gene (6 bases). The CDR3 region is CAGSLQGTGELFF. The CDR3 DNA sequence: TGTGCCGGCAGTTTACAGGGCACCGGGGAGCTGTTTTTT.